Below, 2 T cell receptor beta chains from the same sample are listed, as sequenced in a study of cytomegalovirus exposure and HLA in healthy donors. With 60 Vbeta and 13 Jbeta primers, the PCR was carried out. The data were produced by immunoSEQ multiplex PCR, yet TCRdb's version contains in-frame clones alone and is incomplete. The data show 130,000 to 150,000 clones, over 70% seen once. The sequencing sample was made of PBMCs. These receptors all come from a male donor in good health and CMV-seronegative.

This clone has just a few counts. The chain joins TRBV29-1 to TRBJ1-5; the match to TRBD1 covers 8 bases. V was pared by 7 bases and J by 0 bases, with 8 bases of the junction left unmatched. CDR3 length: 15 residues. CDR1 is SQVTM, CDR2 ANQGSEA, per germline. The CDR3 region is CSARTGPNSNQPQHF. The CDR3 bases are TGCAGCGCGCGGACAGGGCCGAATAGCAATCAGCCCCAGCATTTT.

V usage is TRBV18 and J usage is TRBJ2-3, with D perhaps TRBD2 (6 bases). CDR1 is KGHSH, CDR2 LQKENI, per germline. This CDR3 is built from 16 residues. With 2 bases removed from V and 2 bases from J, the gap between germline ends came to 14 bases. CDR3 sequence (DNA): TGTGCCAGCTCACCAAGGGAGGACTGGTACACAGATACGCAGTATTTT. This sequence encodes CASSPREDWYTDTQYF.